This T cell receptor beta chain comes out of a study of T cells in Graves' hyperthyroidism and ophthalmopathy. Study-level findings and limits: Separating ophthalmopathy from stable hyperthyroidism was achieved by a 13 V-J model.

This clonotype has just a few counts. Its antigen is not known. Exclusion followed for patients with uncontrolled infection, other autoimmune disease, pregnancy or lactation. RNA transcripts gave rise to amplified TCR beta CDR3 regions. First-round RT-PCR with HTBI primers amplified the TCR CDR3 region. TCRdb reprocessed the multiplex PCR reads with MiXCR, giving one entry per CDR3 protein. Of about 330,000 distinct CDR3 sequences detected, 12% to 15% appear once; the ten largest clones hold roughly 35%. The length of the CDR3 is 16 residues. The V gene lost 6 bases and the J gene lost 0 bases, with 18 bases spanning the gap. CDR1 MNHNS and CDR2 SASEGT come from the germline V gene.

Input material: blood. This TCR came from a woman in her thirties or forties with Graves' ophthalmopathy. The chain uses TRBV6-1 and TRBJ2-7; no firm D call. The CDR3 loop is CASRGIRGAHSYEQYF. The CDR3 coding sequence is TGTGCCAGCAGGGGGATCCGAGGCGCTCACTCCTACGAGCAGTACTTC.